A single sample gave rise to the 20 T cell receptor beta chains below, sequenced in a study of cytomegalovirus exposure and HLA in healthy donors. A multiplex PCR was run with 60 Vbeta primers and 13 Jbeta primers. Sequencing used immunoSEQ multiplex PCR; TCRdb keeps in-frame clones, though not all of them. The table lists 55,000 to 80,000 clones, 85% of them singletons. The source material was PBMCs. The source of these receptors is a female donor in good health and CMV-seronegative.

The chain carries TRBV7-9 and TRBJ1-2, with 8 bases lining up with TRBD1. The CDR3 is 16 residues long. CDR1 SEHNR and CDR2 FQNEAQ come from the germline V gene (reference sequence). Unmatched junction bases numbered 9, after V lost 4 bases and J lost 2 bases. The CDR3 sequence: CASSSTGTGGNYGYTF. The CDR3 coding sequence is TGTGCCAGCAGCTCGACCGGGACAGGAGGGAACTATGGCTACACCTTC.

This clone has just a few counts. The chain is built from TRBV11-2 and TRBJ2-1, with 11 nucleotides matching TRBD2. CDR3 length: 17 amino acids. The ends lost 5 bases at V and 8 bases at J; junction bases unmatched: 14. In germline, CDR1 is SGHAT, CDR2 FQNNGV. The CDR3 region is CASSPGGHLAGGHEQFF. The CDR3 DNA is TGTGCCAGCAGCCCGGGGGGCCATTTAGCGGGGGGGCATGAGCAGTTCTTC.

On this clone: The junction departs from germline at one end; a sequencing error may be responsible. The rearrangement joins TRBV28 to TRBJ2-7, with TRBD1 matching 8 bases. Per the germline V gene, CDR1 is MDHEN and CDR2 is SYDVKM. This CDR3 comprises 15 residues. The CDR3 DNA reads as TGTGCCAGCAGCCTCGCCGGGACAGGCTCCCACGAGCAGTACTTC. This encodes CASSLAGTGSHEQYF.

The gene calls are TRBV7-3 and TRBJ2-1, with D tentatively TRBD1 (5 bases). V was cut by 4 bases and J by 4 bases, with 8 bases left in between. The CDR3 totals 13 residues. The germline gives CDR1 SGHTA, CDR2 FQGTGA. The CDR3 region is CASSSGAYNEQFF. CDR3 coding DNA: TGTGCCAGCAGCTCTGGGGCTTACAATGAGCAGTTCTTC.

Regarding this clone: The junction differs from germline at one of its ends, possibly a read error. The chain recombines TRBV7-9 with TRBJ2-7, with 10 bases matching TRBD1. Germline V gene data show CDR1 as SEHNR and CDR2 as FQNEAQ (reference sequence). The CDR3 is 15 amino acids. DNA for the CDR3: TGTTCCAGCAGCCTGCAGTTGGGACAGGGGATGGAGCAGTACTTC. Its translation is CSSSLQLGQGMEQYF. The variable domain in full, completed from reference TRBV7-9 and TRBJ2-7, reads DTGVSQNPRHKITKRGQNVTFRCDPISEHNRLYWYRQTLGQGPEFLTYFQNEAQLEKSRLLSDRFSAERPKGSFSTLEIQRTEQGDSAMYLCSSSLQLGQGMEQYFGPGTRLTVT.

This chain links TRBV7-2 with TRBJ2-7; D is possibly TRBD2 (6 bases). The CDR3 sequence is 15 residues long. CDR1 and CDR2 (germline): SGHTA, FQGNSA. V was cut by 4 bases and J by 0 bases, with 13 bases left in between. DNA for the CDR3: TGTGCCAGCAGCTCCCAAGCGGGCACCTCCTACGAGCAGTACTTC. Encoded protein: CASSSQAGTSYEQYF.

The chain combines TRBV2 with TRBJ1-1; maybe TRBD1 (5 bases). The CDR3 sequence is 12 residues long. V was cut by 2 bases and J by 8 bases, with 9 bases left in between. Germline V gene sequence: CDR1 SNHLY, CDR2 FYNNEI. DNA of the CDR3: TGTGCCAGCAGTGAAAGGGGATCGGAAGCTTTCTTT. Protein: CASSERGSEAFF.

The chain recombines TRBV27 with TRBJ1-6; D unclear. Trimming removed 8 bases at V and 10 bases at J, with 12 bases between. This CDR3 contains 12 residues. Germline V lookup: CDR1 MNHEY, CDR2 SMNVEV (reference sequence). The CDR3 spells CASAANGSPLHF. Written as DNA, the CDR3 is TGTGCCAGCGCGGCAAATGGCTCACCCCTCCACTTT.

This clone was observed a handful of times. The chain employs TRBV2 and TRBJ1-2; D unclear. The V gene lost 0 bases and the J gene lost 4 bases, with 12 bases spanning the gap. The V gene's germline CDR1 is SNHLY and CDR2 FYNNEI. This CDR3 region has 15 residues. CDR3 amino acids: CASSEALGRSYGYTF. CDR3 nucleotide sequence: TGTGCCAGCAGTGAAGCGCTGGGCAGATCCTATGGCTACACCTTC. Filled out from reference TRBV2 and TRBJ1-2, the complete variable domain reads EPEVTQTPSHQVTQMGQEVILRCVPISNHLYFYWYRQILGQKVEFLVSFYNNEISEKSEIFDDQFSVERPDGSNFTLKIRSTKLEDSAMYFCASSEALGRSYGYTFGSGTRLTVV.

This chain connects TRBV28 to TRBJ1-2, with a possible D match to TRBD1 (5 bases). Trimming stripped 6 bases from V and 2 bases from J, with 16 bases between. Germline V gene sequence: CDR1 MDHEN, CDR2 SYDVKM. This CDR3 spans 15 amino acids. CDR3: CASRPGGTINYGYTF. The DNA of the CDR3 is TGTGCCAGCAGGCCTGGGGGGACGATAAACTATGGCTACACCTTC.

The sample holds one count of this clone. V and J are TRBV28 and TRBJ2-3; TRBD2 agrees at 10 bases. The trim removed 3 bases at V and 4 bases at J, leaving 7 bases unmatched. Germline CDR1 is MDHEN and CDR2 is SYDVKM. CDR3 size: 16 residues. Written as DNA, the CDR3 is TGTGCCAGCAGTTTGGGAGCTAGCGGGAGAGCAGATACGCAGTATTTT. Amino acid sequence: CASSLGASGRADTQYF.

The chain combines TRBV4-2 with TRBJ2-7; 8 bases align to TRBD2. With V trimmed by 6 bases and J by 2 bases, 12 bases remained unmatched. Germline loops: CDR1 LGHNA, CDR2 YNFKEQ. The CDR3 extends over 16 amino acids. CDR3 loop: CASRVRETSETYEQYF. The CDR3 coding sequence is TGTGCCAGCAGGGTACGGGAGACTAGCGAGACCTACGAGCAGTACTTC.

The J gene is TRBJ1-2, the V gene TRBV20-1; D is unresolved. V was shortened by 4 bases and J by 4 bases, with 7 bases between the two germline ends. Germline lookup yields CDR1 DFQATT and CDR2 SNEGSKA (reference sequence). The CDR3 runs to 11 residues. The CDR3 DNA reads TGCAGTGCTATCAGTACCTATGGCTACACCTTC. Residues: CSAISTYGYTF.

This clone was picked up one time. This sequence joins TRBV29-1 and TRBJ2-7, with D maybe TRBD1 (6 bases). The CDR3 totals 11 residues. CDR1 SQVTM and CDR2 ANQGSEA come from the germline V gene. V was trimmed by 4 bases and J by 6 bases, leaving 10 bases between them. CDR3 nucleotide sequence: TGCAGCGTTGGGGGGCTGAGCGAGCAGTACTTC. Amino acids: CSVGGLSEQYF.

V usage is TRBV7-9 and J usage is TRBJ1-5, with unresolved D. The germline V gene encodes CDR1 SEHNR and CDR2 FQNEAQ (reference sequence). V was pared by 6 bases and J by 4 bases, with 19 bases between. The CDR3 totals 16 residues. The CDR3 region is CASSPGGERPNQPQHF. For the CDR3, the DNA is TGTGCCAGCAGTCCCGGCGGAGAACGCCCGAATCAGCCCCAGCATTTT. Together with reference TRBV7-9 and TRBJ1-5, the CDR3 gives the full variable domain: DTGVSQNPRHKITKRGQNVTFRCDPISEHNRLYWYRQTLGQGPEFLTYFQNEAQLEKSRLLSDRFSAERPKGSFSTLEIQRTEQGDSAMYLCASSPGGERPNQPQHFGDGTRLSIL.

Comment on this clone: Other DNA sequences of this sample code for an identical CDR3. This chain joins TRBV9 and TRBJ2-5; D unresolved. The germline V and J ends were trimmed by 0 bases and 1 base, with 4 bases remaining between them. Germline lookup yields CDR1 SGDLS and CDR2 YYNGEE. This CDR3 is built from 13 residues. CDR3 sequence (DNA): TGTGCCAGCAGCGTAGCTAGCCAAGAGACCCAGTACTTC. It specifies CASSVASQETQYF.

The chain combines TRBV29-1 with TRBJ1-3, with no clear D. This CDR3 spans 13 amino acids. Germline CDR1 reads SQVTM; CDR2 reads ANQGSEA. V was cut by 4 bases and J by 0 bases, with 7 bases left in between. CDR3 in amino acids: CSVVGDSGNTIYF. The CDR3 DNA sequence: TGCAGCGTTGTAGGAGACTCTGGAAACACCATATATTTT.

This clone was detected only a few times. This chain joins TRBV6-5 and TRBJ2-2; tentative D call: TRBD1 (6 bases). This CDR3 comprises 13 residues. Germline V gene data show CDR1 as MNHEY and CDR2 as SVGAGI. The CDR3 loop is CGIRDTNTGELFF. CDR3 nucleotide sequence: TGTGGGATAAGGGACACTAACACCGGGGAGCTGTTTTTT.

The count of this clone is one. The genes are TRBV18 and TRBJ2-5; 7 bases align to TRBD2. The germline V gene encodes CDR1 KGHSH and CDR2 LQKENI. Unmatched junction bases numbered 14, after V lost 2 bases and J lost 2 bases. The CDR3 contains 18 residues. CDR3 loop: CASSPVASGVTVQETQYF. In DNA, the CDR3 is TGTGCCAGCTCACCAGTGGCTAGCGGAGTGACCGTTCAAGAGACCCAGTACTTC.

This rearrangement joins TRBV27 to TRBJ1-1, with a possible D match to TRBD1 (5 bases). This CDR3 region has 12 residues. V gave up 5 bases and J gave up 1 base, with 5 bases separating them. The germline V gene has CDR1 MNHEY and CDR2 SMNVEV (reference sequence). CDR3 nucleotide sequence: TGTGCCAGCAGTACAGGGAACACTGAAGCTTTCTTT. As protein: CASSTGNTEAFF.